A single sample is the source of the 28 T cell receptor beta chains below, sequenced in a study of cytomegalovirus exposure and HLA in healthy donors. Both 60 Vbeta primers and 13 Jbeta primers went into the PCR. TCRdb's copy holds only in-frame clones and misses some; the assay was immunoSEQ multiplex PCR. The data show fewer than 200,000 clones, around 78% seen once. Sequenced sample: PBMCs. The source is a woman between 25 and 40 years old in good health and CMV-seropositive.

In the case of this clone: The same CDR3 arises from other DNA sequences in this sample as well. V is TRBV11-3 and J is TRBJ2-5; possible D gene TRBD2, 5 bases. CDR3 length equals 14 residues. Trimming removed 5 bases at V and 5 bases at J, with 15 bases between. The germline gives CDR1 SGHNT, CDR2 YENEEA. CDR3: CASSLGPSGETQYF. DNA of the CDR3: TGTGCCAGCAGCCTCGGCCCGAGCGGCGAGACCCAGTACTTC. The full variable domain, in which reference TRBV11-3 and TRBJ2-5 provide the parts outside the CDR3, is EAGVVQSPRYKIIEKKQPVAFWCNPISGHNTLYWYLQNLGQGPELLIRYENEEAVDDSQLPKDRFSAERLKGVDSTLKIQPAELGDSAVYLCASSLGPSGETQYFGPGTRLLVL.

This clone appeared a few times. V usage is TRBV20-1 and J usage is TRBJ2-5; D gene uncertain. With 0 bases removed from V and 5 bases from J, the gap between germline ends came to 4 bases. Germline assignment: CDR1 DFQATT and CDR2 SNEGSKA (reference sequence). The CDR3 runs to 11 residues. As DNA, the CDR3 is TGCAGTGCTAGAGACGTGGAGACCCAGTACTTC. Encoded protein: CSARDVETQYF.

The chain recombines TRBV5-4 with TRBJ1-1; 9 positions match TRBD1. The CDR3 is made up of 16 amino acids. V gave up 4 bases and J gave up 0 bases; unmatched junction bases: 7. CDR1 and CDR2 (germline): SGHNT, YYREEE (reference sequence). The CDR3 DNA follows: TGTGCCAGCAGCCCCGGACAGGGGTTATTGAACACTGAAGCTTTCTTT. Its translation is CASSPGQGLLNTEAFF.

The chain couples TRBV19 to TRBJ2-7, with a weak D call TRBD1 (5 bases). V was cut by 5 bases and J by 6 bases, with 20 bases left in between. The CDR3 spans 15 residues. Germline CDR1 reads LNHDA; CDR2 reads SQIVND (reference sequence). In DNA form, the CDR3 reads TGTGCCAGTAGTCCCCCAGGGATTATTTTGGGCGAGCAGTACTTC. As protein: CASSPPGIILGEQYF.

J is TRBJ1-1 and V is TRBV5-4, with D unclear. Looked up from germline, CDR1 is SGHNT and CDR2 is YYREEE (reference sequence). There are 14 residues in the CDR3. Trimming left V 0 bases short and J 4 bases short, with 10 bases between. The CDR3 spells CASSLEQLSTEAFF. The DNA for the CDR3 is TGTGCCAGCAGCTTGGAACAGCTGAGCACTGAAGCTTTCTTT.

Points on this clone: Other nucleotide sequences from this sample produce the same CDR3. The rearrangement uses TRBV6-1 and TRBJ1-5; 9 bases are a match to TRBD1. Unmatched junction bases numbered 6, after V lost 6 bases and J lost 6 bases. CDR1 MNHNS and CDR2 SASEGT come from the germline V gene. The CDR3 contains 14 residues. The CDR3 sequence: CASRTGGVVQPQHF. The DNA for the CDR3 is TGTGCCAGCAGGACAGGGGGAGTCGTTCAGCCCCAGCATTTT.

This chain joins TRBV30 and TRBJ1-2, with D hard to call. Germline V CDR1 and CDR2: GTSNPN, SVGIG (reference sequence). The CDR3 runs 13 residues. The V end was cut by 1 base, the J end by 5 bases, with 11 bases between. The CDR3 DNA is TGTGCCTGGAGTGGAGAGGGTCGGTATGGCTACACCTTC. It codes for CAWSGEGRYGYTF.

This chain links TRBV28 with TRBJ2-5; 8 bases are a match to TRBD1. The CDR3 consists of 15 residues. The J segment lost 1 base and the V segment lost 3 bases, leaving 4 bases of the junction unmatched. Germline assignment: CDR1 MDHEN and CDR2 SYDVKM. CDR3 DNA: TGTGCCAGCAGTTTCCAGGGGGCCACCCAAGAGACCCAGTACTTC. This codes for CASSFQGATQETQYF.

V gene TRBV18 combines with J gene TRBJ1-2; no clear D gene. The CDR3 is made up of 16 amino acids. V was trimmed by 3 bases and J by 6 bases, leaving 20 bases between them. Germline lookup yields CDR1 KGHSH and CDR2 LQKENI. The CDR3 DNA reads as TGTGCCAGCTCACCTAGCCCCCTAATAAGAGTTGATGGCTACACCTTC. Amino acids: CASSPSPLIRVDGYTF.

V is TRBV19 and J is TRBJ1-5; D unresolved. V was cut by 1 base and J by 0 bases, with 13 bases left in between. CDR1 LNHDA and CDR2 SQIVND come from the germline V gene (reference sequence). The CDR3 spans 17 residues. The CDR3 region is CASSIGQIPVSNQPQHF. The CDR3, as DNA: TGTGCCAGTAGTATAGGGCAGATTCCCGTTAGCAATCAGCCCCAGCATTTT.

The chain is built from TRBV28 and TRBJ1-2, with 8 bases fitting TRBD1. This CDR3 has 14 residues. Germline V gene lookup returns CDR1 MDHEN and CDR2 SYDVKM. J was trimmed by 5 bases and V by 6 bases; bases with no gene match: 8. In DNA, the CDR3 is TGTGCCAGCAGGCCAACCGGGACAGGATATGGCTACACCTTC. Residues: CASRPTGTGYGYTF.

The chain employs TRBV19 and TRBJ2-5; 8 bases map to TRBD1. The CDR3 extends over 14 amino acids. V was clipped by 8 bases and J by 7 bases; unmatched bases: 12. CDR1 and CDR2 from the germline V gene are LNHDA and SQIVND (reference sequence). The CDR3 DNA sequence: TGTGCCAGTTCCCCTGGGACAGGCGTGGGGACCCAGTACTTC. Translation: CASSPGTGVGTQYF.

CDR3 nucleotides: TGCGCCAGCAGCTCCGGGACTAGCGGGAATGAGCAGTTCTTC. It encodes CASSSGTSGNEQFF. The chain has TRBV5-1 and TRBJ2-1; 12 bases agree with TRBD2. This CDR3 has 14 amino acids. Germline V CDR1 and CDR2: SGHRS, YFSETQ. Germline trimming cut 3 bases from V and 7 bases from J; bases unmatched to any gene: 2.

This clone was detected once. The chain carries TRBV5-1 and TRBJ1-2, with a possible D match to TRBD1 (6 bases). CDR3 length: 15 amino acids. Trimming shortened V by 0 bases and J by 8 bases, and 17 bases separated the two germline ends. CDR1 SGHRS and CDR2 YFSETQ come from the germline V gene. CDR3 in DNA: TGCGCCAGCAGCTTGGAAGGGGGAACTCACTCGGGCTACACCTTC. This sequence encodes CASSLEGGTHSGYTF. The full variable domain, completed using reference TRBV5-1 and TRBJ1-2, is KAGVTQTPRYLIKTRGQQVTLSCSPISGHRSVSWYQQTPGQGLQFLFEYFSETQRNKGNFPGRFSGRQFSNSRSEMNVSTLELGDSALYLCASSLEGGTHSGYTFGSGTRLTVV.

This chain joins TRBV2 and TRBJ2-2; unclear D gene. The V end was cut by 4 bases, the J end by 6 bases, with 15 bases between. Germline CDR1 reads SNHLY; CDR2 reads FYNNEI. The CDR3 consists of 15 residues. CDR3 region: CASSVESRSAGELFF. Written as DNA, the CDR3 is TGTGCCAGCAGTGTTGAATCGAGGTCCGCCGGGGAGCTGTTTTTT.

This clone has only a few counts. This chain connects TRBV4-3 to TRBJ2-1; 9 bases are shared with TRBD1. CDR3 length: 16 residues. Germline CDR1 reads LGHNA; CDR2 reads YSLEER. The V segment lost 1 base and the J segment 0 bases; nucleotides outside the gene matches: 1. The CDR3, as DNA: TGCGCCAGCAGCCAAGTGGGACAGGGCTCCTACAATGAGCAGTTCTTC. Translating gives CASSQVGQGSYNEQFF.

CDR3: CASSSSTSGGADTQYF. In DNA form, the CDR3 reads TGTGCCAGCAGTTCATCGACTAGCGGGGGCGCAGATACGCAGTATTTT. The chain combines TRBV14 with TRBJ2-3; 12 nucleotides line up with TRBD2. The CDR3 spans 16 residues. Germline V gene lookup returns CDR1 SGHDN and CDR2 FVKESK. V lost 6 bases, J lost 4 bases, and 8 bases stayed unmatched.

This clone was seen just once. The rearrangement links TRBV4-1 to TRBJ2-3, with 8 bases that match TRBD1. CDR3 size: 17 residues. V was clipped by 7 bases and J by 1 base; unmatched bases: 13. Per the germline V gene, CDR1 is MGHRA and CDR2 is YSYEKL. This chain's CDR3 is CASTRTAGTGGTDTQYF. As DNA, the CDR3 is TGCGCCAGCACCAGGACGGCGGGGACAGGTGGCACAGATACGCAGTATTTT.

The chain joins TRBV28 to TRBJ2-7; D not certain. Trimming took off 2 bases at V and 6 bases at J, with 11 bases between the two ends. Germline V gene sequence: CDR1 MDHEN, CDR2 SYDVKM. The CDR3 is 13 residues long. Here the CDR3 reads CASSLRLDAEQYF. The CDR3 nucleotides are TGTGCCAGCAGTTTACGCCTAGATGCCGAGCAGTACTTC.

This rearrangement joins TRBV6-1 to TRBJ1-4; D gene ambiguous. Per the germline V gene, CDR1 is MNHNS and CDR2 is SASEGT. V was clipped by 4 bases and J by 6 bases, with 21 bases between them. The CDR3 is 17 residues long. The CDR3 loop is CASSALSGLRKYEKLFF. The CDR3 DNA follows: TGTGCCAGCAGTGCACTATCAGGACTGAGGAAGTATGAAAAACTGTTTTTT.

The J gene is TRBJ2-5, the V gene TRBV7-6, with D unresolved. Trimming stripped 0 bases from V and 2 bases from J, with 4 bases between. CDR3 length: 13 amino acids. CDR1 and CDR2 from the germline V gene are SGHVS and FNYEAQ. The CDR3 sequence is CASSLALQETQYF. CDR3 in DNA: TGTGCCAGCAGCTTAGCGTTACAAGAGACCCAGTACTTC.

The chain couples TRBV7-8 to TRBJ1-1; D gene ambiguous. V gave up 3 bases and J gave up 2 bases, with 7 bases separating them. Germline CDR1 SGHVS, CDR2 FQNEAQ. The CDR3 spans 13 residues. The DNA for the CDR3 is TGTGCCAGCAGCTTCGAGGATAACACTGAAGCTTTCTTT. Amino acid sequence: CASSFEDNTEAFF.

The chain carries TRBV19 and TRBJ2-5; weak D call: TRBD1 (5 bases). CDR1 is LNHDA, CDR2 SQIVND, per germline (reference sequence). Trimming removed 6 bases from V and 0 bases from J, with 8 bases in between. The CDR3 has 13 amino acids. CDR3 in amino acids: CASRGRDQETQYF. The CDR3 nucleotides are TGTGCCAGTAGGGGCAGGGACCAAGAGACCCAGTACTTC. Using reference TRBV19 and TRBJ2-5 for the parts outside the CDR3, the full variable domain is DGGITQSPKYLFRKEGQNVTLSCEQNLNHDAMYWYRQDPGQGLRLIYYSQIVNDFQKGDIAEGYSVSREKKESFPLTVTSAQKNPTAFYLCASRGRDQETQYFGPGTRLLVL.

The chain links TRBV30 to TRBJ1-1; the D gene is possibly TRBD1 (5 bases). This CDR3 spans 16 amino acids. The V gene lost 2 bases and the J gene lost 0 bases, with 16 bases spanning the gap. Germline V CDR1 and CDR2: GTSNPN, SVGIG (reference sequence). The DNA of the CDR3 is TGTGCCTGGAGTCTCGCTCAGGACATGTTGAACACTGAAGCTTTCTTT. Translated: CAWSLAQDMLNTEAFF.

The rearrangement uses TRBV5-1 and TRBJ1-1, with 10 bases identical to TRBD1. The CDR3 has 14 amino acids. The trim removed 3 bases at V and 3 bases at J, leaving 2 bases unmatched. Germline CDR1 reads SGHRS; CDR2 reads YFSETQ. Here the CDR3 reads CASSWGTGDTEAFF. DNA for the CDR3: TGCGCCAGCAGCTGGGGGACAGGGGACACTGAAGCTTTCTTT. Full variable domain (remainder filled in from reference TRBV5-1 and TRBJ1-1): KAGVTQTPRYLIKTRGQQVTLSCSPISGHRSVSWYQQTPGQGLQFLFEYFSETQRNKGNFPGRFSGRQFSNSRSEMNVSTLELGDSALYLCASSWGTGDTEAFFGQGTRLTVV.

V is TRBV4-2 and J is TRBJ2-6; 11 nucleotides align to TRBD1. J lost 4 bases, V lost 1 base, and 12 bases had no gene match. Per the germline V gene, CDR1 is LGHNA and CDR2 is YNFKEQ. The CDR3 extends over 20 amino acids. Written as DNA, the CDR3 is TGTGCCAGCAGCCAAGCCCTCTCCGGACAGGGGGCGTCCGGGGCCAACGTCCTGACTTTC. It encodes CASSQALSGQGASGANVLTF.

The chain uses TRBV30 and TRBJ1-2; 7 bases agree with TRBD1. The CDR3 is 15 residues long. J lost 0 bases, V lost 4 bases, and 8 bases had no gene match. CDR1 is GTSNPN, CDR2 SVGIG, per germline (reference sequence). The chain's CDR3 is CAWIRQGTTNYGYTF. The CDR3 region has the DNA TGTGCCTGGATTAGACAGGGTACAACTAACTATGGCTACACCTTC.

The rearrangement uses TRBV5-1 and TRBJ1-6, with D uncertain. V was trimmed by 4 bases and J by 8 bases, leaving 13 bases between them. The germline gives CDR1 SGHRS, CDR2 YFSETQ. The CDR3 has 14 residues. The DNA of the CDR3 is TGCGCCAGCAGCCCCGACGGGAGGGATTCACCCCTCCACTTT. Translating it yields CASSPDGRDSPLHF.